The clone carrying this T cell receptor beta chain was counted only a few times. This sample also contains other DNA sequences that code for the same CDR3. Enrollment of patients from Seattle took place during active infection, with longitudinal follow-up. In the authors' workflow: How many nucleated cells were present was estimated from reference gene primer amplification. Only in-frame clones appear in the TCRdb table, and some are missing; sequencing was by immunoSEQ multiplex PCR. Clone size and the V and J calls come from that table; the DNA yielded D and trimming. This sample has 180,000 or so clones; 75% to 90% occur once, and the top ten carry 6.5% to 8.5%. The data belong to a study of blood T cell repertoires in COVID-19. The V and J ends lost 0 bases and 0 bases respectively, with 7 bases between them. This CDR3 comprises 14 residues. Per the germline V gene, CDR1 is SGDLS and CDR2 is YYNGEE.

The receptor's source is a woman aged 40 to 50 with COVID-19, enrolled during active disease. Sequenced input: peripheral blood. This sequence joins TRBV9 and TRBJ2-7; D is unresolved. CDR3 nucleotides: TGTGCCAGCAGCGTAGAACAGAGCTCCTACGAGCAGTACTTC. Translating it yields CASSVEQSSYEQYF.